The present entry profiles one T cell receptor beta chain with its context. The sample comes from a study of technical replicates of blood from a few donors. Using immunoSEQ multiplex PCR, the repertoire was profiled, and TCRdb retains in-frame clones only, with some absent. The repertoire holds under 100,000 clones, approximately 94% seen once, with more than 0.2% in the top ten. Germline trimming cut 4 bases from V and 6 bases from J; bases unmatched to any gene: 4. The germline gives CDR1 MNHNS, CDR2 SASEGT. This CDR3 is 13 amino acids long. The TCR comes from a human donor in good health. The gene calls are TRBV6-1 and TRBJ1-2; the match to TRBD1 covers 8 bases. The sequenced material came from T cells isolated from PBMCs. The CDR3 bases are TGTGCCAGCAGTGTCCAGGGGGCGGATGGCTACACCTTC. Encoded protein: CASSVQGADGYTF.